These 30 T cell receptor beta chains share one sample of origin, sequenced in a study of blood T cell repertoires in COVID-19. This table comes from immunoSEQ multiplex PCR, and its TCRdb copy is limited to in-frame clones, with some not included. The table includes approximately 46,000 clones, 70% to 90% detected once. The specimen was peripheral blood. The receptors were gathered from a human donor in a cohort sampled during active COVID-19.

The rearrangement uses TRBV27 and TRBJ1-5, with D maybe TRBD1 (5 bases). Trimming took off 8 bases at V and 7 bases at J, with 18 bases between the two ends. The CDR3 runs 14 residues. Germline V lookup: CDR1 MNHEY, CDR2 SMNVEV (reference sequence). CDR3 loop: CASALTPGGQPQHF. CDR3 bases: TGTGCCAGCGCTCTTACCCCGGGGGGGCAGCCCCAGCATTTT.

This clone occurred once. This chain joins TRBV5-1 and TRBJ2-7; perhaps TRBD1 as D (6 bases). The CDR3 extends over 15 amino acids. Per germline, CDR1 SGHRS and CDR2 YFSETQ. Trimming stripped 0 bases from V and 0 bases from J, with 10 bases between. The CDR3 DNA reads TGCGCCAGCAGCTTGGATAGGGACAACTCCTACGAGCAGTACTTC. Its translation is CASSLDRDNSYEQYF.

The genes are TRBV10-3 and TRBJ2-7; no firm D call. Trimming took off 3 bases at V and 4 bases at J, with 16 bases between the two ends. The CDR3 is 15 residues long. Germline V gene sequence: CDR1 ENHRY, CDR2 SYGVKD. For the CDR3, the DNA is TGTGCCATCAGTGACTCCCGCGCTAACCGGTACGAGCAGTACTTC. Amino acids: CAISDSRANRYEQYF.

This sequence joins TRBV12-3 or TRBV12-4 and TRBJ2-1, with D possibly matching TRBD2 (5 bases). The CDR3 is 13 amino acids. Trimming removed 7 bases at V and 10 bases at J, with 17 bases between. CDR3 in DNA: TGTGCCAGCACCCTAGTACGGGAAAACGAGCAGTTCTTC. Protein product: CASTLVRENEQFF.

J is TRBJ2-7 and V is TRBV18, with 11 positions matching TRBD2. Looked up from germline, CDR1 is KGHSH and CDR2 is LQKENI. The CDR3 loop spans 16 amino acids. The trim removed 6 bases at V and 0 bases at J, leaving 7 bases unmatched. The chain's CDR3 is CASSPLAGGSSYEQYF. The CDR3 bases are TGTGCCAGCTCTCCTCTAGCGGGGGGAAGCTCCTACGAGCAGTACTTC.

V and J are TRBV6-2 or TRBV6-3 and TRBJ2-1; 9 bases agree with TRBD2. This CDR3 has 16 amino acids. Germline CDR1 MNHEY, CDR2 SVGEGT. Trimming removed 6 bases from V and 1 base from J; junction bases left unmatched: 7. CDR3 amino acids: CASSAGGPGSYNEQFF. The CDR3 DNA follows: TGTGCCAGCAGCGCGGGGGGGCCGGGGTCCTACAATGAGCAGTTCTTC.

The CDR3 DNA follows: TGTGCCAGCAGTGAATCGCCGGGGTCCGATACGCAGTATTTT. Translated: CASSESPGSDTQYF. The chain carries TRBV25-1 and TRBJ2-3; the D gene is possibly TRBD2 (5 bases). CDR1 is MGHDK, CDR2 SYGVNS, per germline. This CDR3 spans 14 amino acids. Trimming removed 1 base at V and 6 bases at J, with 11 bases between.

This clone was observed a handful of times. This sequence joins TRBV19 and TRBJ2-1; maybe TRBD2 (7 bases). Trimming stripped 3 bases from V and 7 bases from J, with 25 bases between. This CDR3 is built from 18 residues. The V gene's germline CDR1 is LNHDA and CDR2 SQIVND (reference sequence). The DNA of the CDR3 is TGTGCCAGTAGTATGTTTGGGGGGACTACCCAGGGGAGAAATGAGCAGTTCTTC. It specifies CASSMFGGTTQGRNEQFF.

The rearrangement joins TRBV9 to TRBJ1-2; D is perhaps TRBD1 (6 bases). In germline, CDR1 is SGDLS, CDR2 YYNGEE. Trimming shortened V by 4 bases and J by 4 bases, and 11 bases separated the two germline ends. The CDR3 runs 13 residues. The CDR3 protein is CASSQQTGYGYTF. Here the CDR3 DNA reads TGTGCCAGCAGCCAACAGACAGGCTATGGCTACACCTTC.

The rearrangement uses TRBV2 and TRBJ1-4; perhaps TRBD1 as D (5 bases). Trimming cost V 3 bases and J 6 bases, with 11 bases left between them. Per germline, CDR1 SNHLY and CDR2 FYNNEI. CDR3 size: 14 residues. The CDR3 reads CASSDRGRDEKLFF. CDR3 coding DNA: TGTGCCAGCAGTGACCGAGGCAGGGATGAAAAACTGTTTTTT.

V and J are TRBV5-1 and TRBJ1-4; D may be TRBD1 (6 bases). V lost 4 bases to trimming and J lost 3 bases, with 10 bases between them. The germline CDR1 and CDR2 sequences are SGHRS and YFSETQ. This CDR3 spans 14 amino acids. In nucleotides, the CDR3 is TGCGCCAGCAGCCCCGGGACATCTAATGAAAAACTGTTTTTT. Its translation is CASSPGTSNEKLFF.

V and J are TRBV19 and TRBJ2-7; a weak D match, TRBD1 (6 bases). Per germline, CDR1 LNHDA and CDR2 SQIVND (reference sequence). Trimming stripped 5 bases from V and 1 base from J, with 18 bases between. This CDR3 contains 16 residues. For the CDR3, the DNA is TGTGCCAGTAGTCTGTCCCAGGGGCGCAGGTCCTACGAGCAGTACTTC. Amino acids: CASSLSQGRRSYEQYF.

Written as DNA, the CDR3 is TGTGCCAGCAGTGAACCCCTGACAGGCTCCGGTTCACCCCTCCACTTT. It specifies CASSEPLTGSGSPLHF. This chain links TRBV6-1 with TRBJ1-6; D is possibly TRBD1 (6 bases). This CDR3 has 16 amino acids. Trimming pared 2 bases from V and 9 bases from J, leaving 17 bases between. Germline CDR1 is MNHNS and CDR2 is SASEGT.

This rearrangement joins TRBV4-3 to TRBJ2-7, with 14 bases identical to TRBD2. Germline CDR1 LGHNA, CDR2 YSLEER. V dropped 4 bases and J dropped 1; count of bases not matched to a gene: 6. This CDR3 is 17 amino acids long. CDR3 amino acids: CASSPLGLAGGSYEQYF. The CDR3 DNA reads TGCGCCAGCAGCCCTCTTGGACTAGCGGGGGGTTCCTACGAGCAGTACTTC.

The chain is built from TRBV5-6 and TRBJ1-1, with a tentative D call TRBD1 (5 bases). This CDR3 is 13 amino acids long. Germline-derived CDR1 and CDR2 are SGHDT and YYEEEE. V was cut by 3 bases and J by 5 bases, with 11 bases left in between. CDR3 sequence reads: CASSYGRGTEAFF. For the CDR3, the DNA is TGTGCCAGCAGCTACGGCCGGGGGACTGAAGCTTTCTTT. The full variable domain, with the rest looked up from reference TRBV5-6 and TRBJ1-1, is DAGVTQSPTHLIKTRGQQVTLRCSPKSGHDTVSWYQQALGQGPQFIFQYYEEEERQRGNFPDRFSGHQFPNYSSELNVNALLLGDSALYLCASSYGRGTEAFFGQGTRLTVV.

The chain is built from TRBV27 and TRBJ1-1; unclear D gene. The CDR3 loop spans 13 amino acids. The germline V and J ends were trimmed by 6 bases and 0 bases, with 8 bases remaining between them. The germline V gene has CDR1 MNHEY and CDR2 SMNVEV (reference sequence). The CDR3 DNA reads TGTGCCAGCAGATCGTATATGAACACTGAAGCTTTCTTT. It translates to CASRSYMNTEAFF.

In its sample, this clone was seen once. The genes are TRBV27 and TRBJ1-1; D gene unclear. Trimming pared 8 bases from V and 6 bases from J, leaving 10 bases between. This CDR3 has 11 amino acids. Germline V lookup: CDR1 MNHEY, CDR2 SMNVEV (reference sequence). The CDR3 nucleotides are TGTGCCAGCGGAGGATGGTCTGAAGCTTTCTTT. Protein sequence: CASGGWSEAFF.

This chain links TRBV3-1 (or the pseudogene TRBV3-2) with TRBJ1-3, with D uncertain. Trimming took 9 bases from V and 4 from J, leaving 10 bases between them. This CDR3 spans 12 amino acids. In germline, CDR1 is LGHDT, CDR2 YNNKEL (reference sequence). The CDR3 loop is CASWALGNTIYF. The CDR3 DNA is TGTGCCAGTTGGGCGTTGGGAAACACCATATATTTT.

Only a few counts were recorded for this clone. The gene calls are TRBV24-1 and TRBJ1-2; TRBD1 matches at 8 bases. The germline gives CDR1 KGHDR, CDR2 SFDVKD. The CDR3 is 13 amino acids. The V gene end was trimmed by 5 bases and the J gene end by 6 bases; junction bases not matched to a gene: 4. This chain's CDR3 is CATSGGQADGYTF. The DNA for the CDR3 is TGTGCCACCAGTGGGGGACAGGCAGATGGCTACACCTTC.

This clone has just a few counts. V usage is TRBV6-2 or TRBV6-3 and J usage is TRBJ2-7, with D perhaps matching TRBD1 (6 bases). The germline CDR1 and CDR2 sequences are MNHEY and SVGEGT. The CDR3 sequence is 13 residues long. The V gene lost 6 bases and the J gene lost 4 bases, with 13 bases spanning the gap. CDR3 coding DNA: TGTGCCAGCAGCCCCGGGACATTTTACGAGCAGTACTTC. This sequence encodes CASSPGTFYEQYF.

The chain joins TRBV6-6 to TRBJ1-1; the D gene is possibly TRBD1 (6 bases). This CDR3 has 14 residues. V lost 6 bases and J 1 base, leaving 12 bases between the germline ends. Germline CDR1 MNHNY, CDR2 SVGAGI (reference sequence). DNA for the CDR3: TGTGCCAGCAGAACCGGACAGACGAACACTGAAGCTTTCTTT. Protein: CASRTGQTNTEAFF.

The rearrangement joins TRBV7-8 to TRBJ1-4, with a tentative D call TRBD1 (5 bases). V was cut by 1 base and J by 6 bases, with 15 bases left in between. There are 16 residues in the CDR3. From germline, CDR1 is SGHVS and CDR2 FQNEAQ. CDR3 region: CASSLGRGRRDEKLFF. The DNA for the CDR3 is TGTGCCAGCAGCTTAGGGCGGGGCAGGCGGGATGAAAAACTGTTTTTT. Variable domain in full (rest from reference TRBV7-8 and TRBJ1-4): GAGVSQSPRYKVAKRGQDVALRCDPISGHVSLFWYQQALGQGPEFLTYFQNEAQLDKSGLPSDRFFAERPEGSVSTLKIQRTQQEDSAVYLCASSLGRGRRDEKLFFGSGTQLSVL.

The rearrangement joins TRBV11-2 to TRBJ1-2; D remains unclear. The V and J ends lost 2 bases and 8 bases respectively, with 9 bases between them. CDR3 size: 12 residues. Germline values: CDR1 SGHAT, CDR2 FQNNGV. In nucleotides, the CDR3 is TGTGCCAGCAGCTTACTAAGGAGCGGCTACACCTTC. Encoded protein: CASSLLRSGYTF.

V is TRBV7-3 and J is TRBJ2-3; TRBD2 aligns across 13 bases. The CDR3 is made up of 17 amino acids. Germline CDR1 SGHTA, CDR2 FQGTGA. With V trimmed by 5 bases and J by 5 bases, 10 bases remained unmatched. CDR3 amino acids: CASSPGTSGAAQDTQYF. As DNA, the CDR3 is TGTGCCAGCAGCCCAGGGACTAGCGGGGCCGCACAAGATACGCAGTATTTT.

The genes are TRBV10-3 and TRBJ1-3; D is uncertain. Trimming took off 0 bases at V and 0 bases at J, with 6 bases between the two ends. CDR1 ENHRY and CDR2 SYGVKD come from the germline V gene. The length of the CDR3 is 15 residues. DNA of the CDR3: TGTGCCATCAGTGAGTCTGCGAACTCTGGAAACACCATATATTTT. Translating gives CAISESANSGNTIYF.

This chain joins TRBV5-1 and TRBJ1-2; 8 nucleotides match TRBD1. Germline assignment: CDR1 SGHRS and CDR2 YFSETQ. Trimming removed 2 bases from V and 8 bases from J; junction bases left unmatched: 8. This CDR3 spans 14 amino acids. CDR3 sequence (DNA): TGCGCCAGCAGCTTTGTGGACAGGGAACGCGGCTACACCTTC. Amino acids: CASSFVDRERGYTF.

The rearrangement joins TRBV10-3 to TRBJ1-1; 8 bases map to TRBD1. Germline V gene sequence: CDR1 ENHRY, CDR2 SYGVKD. V trimming: 10 bases; J trimming: 1 base; junction bases outside the gene matches: 11. The CDR3 runs 15 residues. The CDR3 protein is CATYRQGRGNTEAFF. DNA of the CDR3: TGTGCCACGTACCGACAGGGGAGGGGGAACACTGAAGCTTTCTTT.

The chain employs TRBV7-7 and TRBJ2-7; maybe TRBD1 (6 bases). The germline gives CDR1 SSHAT, CDR2 FNYEAQ (reference sequence). The CDR3 is 15 amino acids. Deletions cut 5 bases from V and 2 bases from J, with 16 bases between. CDR3 region: CASSMGQGSAYEQYF. The CDR3 DNA follows: TGTGCCAGCAGCATGGGCCAGGGGTCGGCCTACGAGCAGTACTTC.

This clone was picked up one time. V is TRBV7-2 and J is TRBJ2-3; D perhaps matches TRBD2 (6 bases). The V and J ends lost 3 bases and 1 base respectively, with 14 bases between them. From germline, CDR1 is SGHTA and CDR2 FQGNSA. The CDR3 consists of 16 residues. The CDR3 nucleotides are TGTGCCAGCAGCTTGGCGGGAAGCCGACGCACAGATACGCAGTATTTT. Translation: CASSLAGSRRTDTQYF.

This chain uses TRBV29-1 with TRBJ1-4, with 7 bases identical to TRBD1. V shed 4 bases, J shed 0 bases, and the junction held 2 bases outside the gene matches. Germline CDR1 reads SQVTM; CDR2 reads ANQGSEA. There are 14 residues in the CDR3. Here the CDR3 reads CSVGDRATNEKLFF. In DNA, the CDR3 is TGCAGCGTTGGAGACAGGGCAACTAATGAAAAACTGTTTTTT.